This TCR beta chain was captured by sequencing in a study of cytomegalovirus exposure and HLA in healthy donors. Study observations and caveats: There were 150 to 200 TCR beta chains listed as cytomegalovirus-associated. Near-uniform donor sequencing depth was presumed by presence/absence analyses. Per published reports, the classifier diagnosed cytomegalovirus status with high specificity and sensitivity.

The CDR3 consists of 15 residues. V lost 3 bases to trimming and J lost 2 bases; unmatched junction nucleotides: 4. Germline V lookup: CDR1 SGHRS, CDR2 YFSETQ. 13 Jbeta primers and 60 Vbeta primers were used for the PCR. Assay: immunoSEQ multiplex PCR; the TCRdb copy retains only in-frame clones and omits some. The sample yields under 200,000 clones, 70% to 85% seen once. Comments on this clone: Its antigen is as yet unknown.

V is TRBV5-1 and J is TRBJ1-5, with TRBD1 matching over 8 bases. This TCR was sampled from a man aged 40-50 years in good health and CMV-seronegative. Material: PBMCs. CDR3 nucleotide sequence: TGCGCCAGCAGCTGGGGGACAGGTGGCAATCAGCCCCAGCATTTT. It translates to CASSWGTGGNQPQHF.